Listed below are T cell receptor beta chains from one sample, sequenced in a study of Graves' ophthalmopathy and Graves' hyperthyroidism. Each CDR3 protein gets one entry after TCRdb re-called the multiplex PCR reads with MiXCR. The table shows 170,000 or so distinct CDR3 sequences, with under 45% occurring only once. Specimen: peripheral blood. Receptors were obtained from a man aged 30 to 45 with Graves' ophthalmopathy. The CDR3 runs from the conserved cysteine through the conserved F or W. A D gene is named only where the DNA matches it firmly. Size tells how often a clone was seen (once, few, many) or the class of an expanded clone, and some rows leave it out.

d_call,j_call,clone_size,v_call,cdr3_aa,cdr3_nt
TRBD1,TRBJ1-5,many,TRBV19,CASSTRQGIGNQPQHF,TGTGCCAGTAGTACGAGACAGGGAATTGGAAATCAGCCCCAGCATTTT
.,TRBJ2-2,once,TRBV11-2,CASSLESRVLTGELFF,TGTGCCAGCAGCTTAGAGTCGCGGGTACTCACCGGGGAGCTGTTTTTT
.,TRBJ1-5,many,TRBV6-2/TRBV6-3,CASGNMGVSQPQHF,TGTGCCAGCGGGAATATGGGGGTGAGTCAGCCCCAGCATTTT
.,TRBJ1-2,many,TRBV19,CASSTGATFYGYTF,TGTGCCAGTAGTACAGGAGCGACCTTCTATGGCTACACCTTC
.,TRBJ2-3,.,TRBV6-4,CASSTSSDTQYF,TGTGCCAGCAGTACCTCCTCAGATACGCAGTATTTT
.,TRBJ1-1,.,TRBV7-9,CASSTGSFIEAFF,TGTGCCAGCAGCACCGGGTCCTTTATTGAAGCTTTCTTT
TRBD1,TRBJ2-6,.,TRBV7-2,CASSLPGQSSGANVLTF,TGTGCCAGCAGCTTACCGGGACAGAGCTCTGGGGCCAACGTCCTGACTTTC
.,TRBJ1-1,few,TRBV29-1,CSVEVGTGNTEAFF,TGCAGCGTTGAAGTGGGTACAGGGAACACTGAAGCTTTCTTT
.,TRBJ1-1,few,TRBV6-2/TRBV6-3,CASSDPRQNTEAFF,TGTGCCAGCAGTGACCCCCGCCAGAACACTGAAGCTTTCTTT
.,TRBJ2-5,.,TRBV7-8,CASSLQRETQYF,TGTGCCAGCAGCTTACAGCGGGAGACCCAGTACTTC
.,TRBJ2-4,many,TRBV7-2,CASSLSGGGNIQYF,TGTGCCAGCAGCTTATCAGGGGGGGGAAACATTCAGTACTTC
TRBD1,TRBJ2-5,.,TRBV4-1,CASSSLTGGETQYF,TGCGCCAGCAGCTCTCTAACAGGGGGAGAGACCCAGTACTTC
.,TRBJ1-3,many,TRBV18,CASSPQASFGNTIYF,TGTGCCAGCTCACCACAGGCGAGTTTCGGAAACACCATATATTTT
.,TRBJ2-2,many,TRBV5-1,CASSLVWANTGELFF,TGCGCCAGCAGCTTGGTCTGGGCGAACACCGGGGAGCTGTTTTTT
TRBD1,TRBJ1-2,many,TRBV30,CAWSGWEGAGGYTF,TGTGCCTGGAGTGGGTGGGAGGGGGCAGGTGGCTACACCTTC
.,TRBJ1-2,many,TRBV6-5,CASSSRGTNYGYTF,TGTGCCAGCAGTTCGAGGGGAACTAACTATGGCTACACCTTC
TRBD2,TRBJ2-5,.,TRBV20-1,CSATSGTQETQYF,TGCAGTGCTACTAGCGGGACCCAAGAGACCCAGTACTTC
TRBD2,TRBJ2-7,.,TRBV6-1,CASSPRLAGDGEQYF,TGTGCCAGCAGTCCAAGACTAGCGGGAGACGGCGAGCAGTACTTC
.,TRBJ2-5,.,TRBV24-1,CATSDPLTDVIGETQYF,TGTGCCACCAGTGACCCCTTGACCGACGTGATAGGAGAGACCCAGTACTTC
.,TRBJ1-1,.,TRBV6-1,CASSDFDTRGTEAFF,TGTGCCAGCAGTGACTTCGATACTAGGGGCACTGAAGCTTTCTTT
.,TRBJ1-1,many,TRBV12-3/TRBV12-4,CASSLRQGPNTEAFF,TGTGCCAGCAGTTTACGGCAGGGGCCGAACACTGAAGCTTTCTTT
.,TRBJ1-1,many,TRBV12-3/TRBV12-4,CASSFQGGLSEAFF,TGTGCCAGCAGTTTTCAAGGGGGTTTGTCTGAAGCTTTCTTT
.,TRBJ2-2,many,TRBV28,CASSFFENTGELFF,TGTGCCAGCAGTTTCTTCGAAAACACCGGGGAGCTGTTTTTT
.,TRBJ2-7,many,TRBV4-3,CASSQEVGTYEQYF,TGCGCCAGCAGCCAAGAGGTCGGTACCTACGAGCAGTACTTC
.,TRBJ2-5,few,TRBV7-8,CASSLTGWETQYF,TGTGCCAGCAGCTTGACGGGCTGGGAGACCCAGTACTTC
.,TRBJ1-1,.,TRBV7-3,CASSLDGGTVNTEAFF,TGTGCCAGCAGCCTCGATGGGGGGACGGTGAACACTGAAGCTTTCTTT
TRBD2,TRBJ2-7,.,TRBV19,CASSSSVWREGQPYEQYF,TGTGCCAGTAGTAGCTCCGTCTGGCGGGAGGGTCAACCGTACGAGCAGTACTTC
.,TRBJ2-5,.,TRBV28,CASSLTGRLTQYF,TGTGCCAGCAGTCTGACAGGGAGGCTTACCCAGTACTTC
TRBD2,TRBJ2-7,.,TRBV7-2,CASGYPSGNHEQYF,TGTGCCAGCGGCTATCCTAGCGGGAATCACGAGCAGTACTTC
.,TRBJ2-4,few,TRBV6-1,CASSEAGTKNIQYF,TGTGCCAGCAGTGAAGCGGGGACCAAAAACATTCAGTACTTC
TRBD2,TRBJ2-7,.,TRBV12-3/TRBV12-4,CASSLGDGTSGPYEQYF,TGTGCCAGCAGTTTGGGGGACGGGACTAGCGGCCCCTACGAGCAGTACTTC
.,TRBJ1-6,many,TRBV25-1,CASSELMEGNSPLHF,TGTGCCAGCAGTGAATTAATGGAGGGTAATTCACCCCTCCACTTT
.,TRBJ2-1,many,TRBV6-1,CASSLTKEQFF,TGTGCCAGCAGTCTTACCAAGGAGCAGTTCTTC
TRBD2,TRBJ2-7,many,TRBV25-1,CASSDPGTSEYEQYF,TGTGCCAGCAGTGATCCCGGGACTAGCGAGTACGAGCAGTACTTC
.,TRBJ2-5,.,TRBV6-5,CASSSQWGRQETQYF,TGTGCCAGCAGTTCGCAATGGGGCAGACAAGAGACCCAGTACTTC
TRBD1,TRBJ2-5,.,TRBV15,CATSSDRERQETQYF,TGTGCCACCAGCAGTGACAGGGAAAGGCAAGAGACCCAGTACTTC
TRBD2,TRBJ2-5,.,TRBV20-1,CSATGTSGRTQYF,TGCAGTGCTACCGGGACTAGCGGGCGGACCCAGTACTTC
TRBD2,TRBJ2-7,.,TRBV6-1,CASSGTSGRLRNEQYF,TGTGCCAGCAGTGGGACTAGCGGGAGGTTAAGGAACGAGCAGTACTTC
.,TRBJ2-7,.,TRBV12-3/TRBV12-4,CASTWGAGGSYEQYF,TGTGCCAGCACCTGGGGGGCAGGGGGATCCTACGAGCAGTACTTC
.,TRBJ1-2,many,TRBV6-8,CASSYRGRGYTF,TGTGCCAGCAGTTATCGGGGTCGAGGCTACACCTTC
TRBD1,TRBJ1-5,.,TRBV12-3/TRBV12-4,CASSLSTGTFNQPQHF,TGTGCCAGCAGTTTATCGACAGGGACGTTCAATCAGCCCCAGCATTTT
TRBD2,TRBJ2-7,few,TRBV12-3/TRBV12-4,CASSLGLAGVLDF,TGTGCCAGCAGTTTAGGACTAGCGGGAGTTCTCGACTTC